The T cell receptor beta chain under discussion was sequenced for a study of lymphopenia after photon versus proton radiotherapy. This clone was seen once. Its antigen is unknown. The V segment lost 6 bases and the J segment 4 bases; nucleotides outside the gene matches: 13. Per the germline V gene, CDR1 is LNHDA and CDR2 is SQIVND (reference sequence). This CDR3 has 16 amino acids. Findings and limits, study-wide: Survival link was tested only in deceased patients; proton benefit remains a possibility.

Clones were read by immunoSEQ multiplex PCR, and TCRdb kept only the in-frame ones, dropping some. The repertoire holds approximately 12,000 clones, with 88% as singletons. The clonotype was recovered from a man aged 55 to 69 with pancreatic cancer. The J gene is TRBJ1-2, the V gene TRBV19; 8 bases match TRBD1. Here the sequenced sample was peripheral blood, taken from a patient treated with photon-based radiotherapy. The CDR3 DNA sequence: TGTGCCAGTAGAAGGGACAGGTCCTCCTCGGCCTATGGCTACACCTTC. It yields the protein CASRRDRSSSAYGYTF.